These T cell receptor beta chains were read from a single sample in a study of T-cell reconstitution after alpha-beta-depleted transplantation in children. TCRdb itself ran the PCR reads through MiXCR, one entry per CDR3 protein. The repertoire holds about 540,000 distinct CDR3 sequences, around 20% seen once, with over 3% in the top ten. The specimen comprised PBMCs from the stem cell graft donor, sampled from the stem cell graft. The receptors originated from a human donor who donated a stem cell graft to a child with acute lymphoblastic leukemia. Each CDR3 is given with its conserved first and last residue. D genes are given only for firm matches. Part of the rows lack a size; the others show once, few, many or a class for expanded clones.

d_gene | j_gene | abundance | v_gene | CDR3nt | CDR3aa
. | TRBJ2-3 | . | TRBV20-1 | TGCAGTGCTAGAGGGGGGCATACAGATACGCAGTATTTT | CSARGGHTDTQYF
. | TRBJ1-5 | few | TRBV15 | TGTGCCACCAGCAGAGTACGGGGCAATCAGCCCCAGCATTTT | CATSRVRGNQPQHF
TRBD2 | TRBJ2-1 | . | TRBV11-2 | TGTGCCAGCAGCCGCCTACTAGCGGGAGGTCGGTACAATGAGCAGTTCTTC | CASSRLLAGGRYNEQFF
. | TRBJ1-4 | few | TRBV3-1 | TGTGCCAGCAGCTTGCGGGGGCTCGAAGATGAAGAAAAACTGTTTTTT | CASSLRGLEDEEKLFF
. | TRBJ2-5 | . | TRBV3-1 | TGTGCCAGCAGCCAAGAAGCCCCCGGGGGTGCAGAGACCCAGTACTTC | CASSQEAPGGAETQYF
. | TRBJ2-2 | . | TRBV6-1 | TGTGCCAGCGGAGGGGGCGCCGGGTTCTCCGGGGAGCTGTTTTTT | CASGGGAGFSGELFF
TRBD2 | TRBJ2-3 | once | TRBV11-2 | TGTGCCATCTCGACGAGCGGGAGAATTTCAGATACGCAGTATTTT | CAISTSGRISDTQYF
. | TRBJ1-2 | few | TRBV27 | TGTGCCAGCAGTTTTGAGACAGGCAATGGCTACACCTTC | CASSFETGNGYTF
. | TRBJ2-5 | few | TRBV19 | TGTGCCAGTAGTATAGTTCCAGCGGAAGAGACCCAGTACTTC | CASSIVPAEETQYF
. | TRBJ2-5 | . | TRBV4-1 | TGCGCCAGCAGCCACCGACCGACCGGGGTCCTAAAGACCCAGTACTTC | CASSHRPTGVLKTQYF
TRBD2 | TRBJ2-5 | . | TRBV9 | TGTGCCAGCAGCGCAGAGCAGGGAGGGGAGACCCAGTACTTC | CASSAEQGGETQYF
. | TRBJ2-5 | . | TRBV11-3 | TGTGCCAGCAGCCCGAGGGATAGTATGGGGGAGACCCAGTACTTC | CASSPRDSMGETQYF
TRBD2 | TRBJ2-5 | . | TRBV5-4 | TGTGCCAGCAGCTTGTCGCGGGAGGCCTCCCGTGAGACCCAGTACTTC | CASSLSREASRETQYF
. | TRBJ1-4 | . | TRBV18 | TGTGCCAGCTCACAACAGGGAAATGAAAAACTGTTTTTT | CASSQQGNEKLFF
. | TRBJ2-4 | . | TRBV7-9 | TGTGCCAGCAGCTTAGCTGACAAAAACATTCAGTACTTC | CASSLADKNIQYF
TRBD1 | TRBJ2-1 | few | TRBV15 | TGTGCCACCAGCAGAGAACAGGGGGCCCACAATGAGCAGTTCTTC | CATSREQGAHNEQFF
. | TRBJ2-1 | few | TRBV19 | TGTGCCAGTAGTATAGCCAGCGGAGGGATCCCGTTCTTC | CASSIASGGIPFF
TRBD2 | TRBJ2-1 | . | TRBV2 | TGTGCCAGCAGTGAAGCTGGGGCGGGGAGGGCCAGGAATGAGCAGTTCTTC | CASSEAGAGRARNEQFF
. | TRBJ2-1 | . | TRBV5-1 | TGCGCCAGCAGTTTGAGGTTCGGGGTATCCTACAATGAGCAGTTCTTC | CASSLRFGVSYNEQFF
. | TRBJ2-7 | . | TRBV20-1 | TGCAGTGCTAGAGAGGGTCGGGGACGGACTTACTACGAGCAGTACTTC | CSAREGRGRTYYEQYF
. | TRBJ2-1 | . | TRBV7-9 | TGTGCCAGCAGCTATGTCGCGGTCTACAATGAGCAGTTCTTC | CASSYVAVYNEQFF
. | TRBJ2-3 | . | TRBV12-3/TRBV12-4 | TGTGCCAGCAGTTTTAGTAGCGGAACCACAGATACGCAGTATTTT | CASSFSSGTTDTQYF
TRBD2 | TRBJ2-7 | . | TRBV20-1 | TGCAGTGCTAGACTAGCGGGAGCCCCTTACGAGCAGTACTTC | CSARLAGAPYEQYF
. | TRBJ1-5 | few | TRBV19 | TGTGCCAGTAGTATTAGCGGCCTTGCCTATCAGCCCCAGCATTTT | CASSISGLAYQPQHF
. | TRBJ2-1 | . | TRBV10-1 | TGCGCCAGCAGTTTAACGGGAGAAGACAATGAGCAGTTCTTC | CASSLTGEDNEQFF
. | TRBJ1-1 | . | TRBV6-6 | TGTGCCAGCAGTACAGGTCCGATCACTGAAGCTTTCTTT | CASSTGPITEAFF
. | TRBJ2-5 | . | TRBV5-1 | TGCGCCAGCAGCTTGGGGACTCTTAATACGCAAGAGACCCAGTACTTC | CASSLGTLNTQETQYF
TRBD1 | TRBJ2-5 | few | TRBV5-1 | TGCGCCAGCAGCCCCCGGGACAGGGAATACCAAGAGACCCAGTACTTC | CASSPRDREYQETQYF
. | TRBJ2-5 | . | TRBV12-3/TRBV12-4 | TGTGCCAGCAGTTTTTTCCCGGCGCCGGAGACCCAGTACTTC | CASSFFPAPETQYF
TRBD1 | TRBJ1-1 | few | TRBV7-9 | TGTGCCAGCAGCTCGAAGTTGACAGGGGGGAACACTGAAGCTTTCTTT | CASSSKLTGGNTEAFF
. | TRBJ1-2 | few | TRBV6-5 | TGTGCCAGCAGTTATGCGGGGGCTCATGGCTACACCTTC | CASSYAGAHGYTF
. | TRBJ2-1 | . | TRBV6-2/TRBV6-3 | TGTGCCAGCAGTTATGGGGAGCAGTTCTTC | CASSYGEQFF
. | TRBJ1-5 | . | TRBV28 | TGTGCCATCTTGACCAACCTCTATAGCAATCAGCCCCAGCATTTT | CAILTNLYSNQPQHF
. | TRBJ2-5 | . | TRBV20-1 | TGCAGTACTAGAGATCTTGGACCGACCCAGTACTTC | CSTRDLGPTQYF
. | TRBJ2-7 | . | TRBV12-3/TRBV12-4 | TGTGCCAGCAGTTTAGGGAACACTTACCCCTACGAGCAGTACTTC | CASSLGNTYPYEQYF
. | TRBJ2-3 | . | TRBV6-1 | TGTGCCAGCACCCACCGGGATCTTGGGGATACGCAGTATTTT | CASTHRDLGDTQYF
. | TRBJ1-1 | . | TRBV18 | TGTGCCAGCTCACTGAACAGGGCGGGGAATGAAGCTTTCTTT | CASSLNRAGNEAFF
. | TRBJ2-5 | few | TRBV5-1 | TGCGCCAGCACCATTCAAGAGACCCAGTACTTC | CASTIQETQYF
TRBD2 | TRBJ2-7 | . | TRBV12-3/TRBV12-4 | TGTGCCAGCAGTGAGGGACTAGCGGGGGAATACGAGCAGTACTTC | CASSEGLAGEYEQYF
TRBD1 | TRBJ2-4 | . | TRBV5-1 | TGCGCCAGCAGCTCAGACAGGGGACGAAACATTCAGTACTTC | CASSSDRGRNIQYF
. | TRBJ2-3 | . | TRBV25-1 | TGTGCCAGCGGGGTCACAGATACGCAGTATTTT | CASGVTDTQYF
TRBD1 | TRBJ2-7 | few | TRBV7-9 | TGTGCCAGCAGCTTCGGACAGGGCGTAGGGATCTCCTACGAGCAGTACTTC | CASSFGQGVGISYEQYF
. | TRBJ1-1 | . | TRBV30 | TGTGCCTGGAGTCCAGGCGGCGAAGCTTTCTTT | CAWSPGGEAFF
. | TRBJ2-3 | . | TRBV27 | TGTGCCAGCAGTTTAATGTTAGGCAGCGGGACAGTTACAGATACGCAGTATTTT | CASSLMLGSGTVTDTQYF
TRBD1 | TRBJ2-7 | few | TRBV20-1 | TGCAGTGCTAGAGGACAGGGGGTTCGCGAGCAGTACTTC | CSARGQGVREQYF
TRBD2 | TRBJ2-7 | . | TRBV20-1 | TGCAGTGGCCGGCGGGAGGGACTAGAGCAGTACTTC | CSGRREGLEQYF
TRBD2 | TRBJ2-1 | few | TRBV7-3 | TGTGCCAGCAGCTTGACTAGCGTCAATGAGCAGTTCTTC | CASSLTSVNEQFF
. | TRBJ1-1 | few | TRBV5-1 | TGCGCCAGCGGCCAGAGTACAATGAACACTGAAGCTTTCTTT | CASGQSTMNTEAFF
. | TRBJ2-5 | few | TRBV19 | TGTGCCAGTAGTGCCAACAGGGTTTTGGAGACCCAGTACTTC | CASSANRVLETQYF
. | TRBJ1-1 | . | TRBV20-1 | TGCAGTGCTTTTCAGGGTTCAGCTGAAGCTTTCTTT | CSAFQGSAEAFF
. | TRBJ1-1 | few | TRBV12-3/TRBV12-4 | TGTGCCAGCAGTTTAGCGCTAGCTGAAGCTTTCTTT | CASSLALAEAFF
. | TRBJ2-7 | few | TRBV29-1 | TGCAGCGTTGAAGTAGGACAGTTATACGAGCAGTACTTC | CSVEVGQLYEQYF
TRBD2 | TRBJ2-5 | many | TRBV10-3 | TGTGCCATCATGAGCGGGAGGGCCGGCGAGACCCAGTACTTC | CAIMSGRAGETQYF
. | TRBJ2-7 | . | TRBV5-1 | TGCGCCAGCAGCCTAACCAGAACGGGGGACGGAGGTAGCGAGCAGTACTTC | CASSLTRTGDGGSEQYF
. | TRBJ2-1 | few | TRBV29-1 | TGCAGCGTTGACGGTCCCCTCGGCAATGAGCAGTTCTTC | CSVDGPLGNEQFF
. | TRBJ2-7 | few | TRBV5-1 | TGCGCCAGCAGCTCTATTAGCGGAGGTAGCTTCTCCTACGAGCAGTACTTC | CASSSISGGSFSYEQYF